A single T cell receptor beta chain is shown here with its context. The antigen is undetermined. The data originate from a study of T cells in narcolepsy. Using immunoSEQ multiplex PCR, the repertoire was profiled, and TCRdb retains in-frame clones only, with some absent. The table includes approximately 30,000 clones, about four fifths detected once. General study findings and limits: Autoreactive clonotypes reportedly recurred in blood of same and different patients, not controls. No autoreactive T cell clone sequences appeared in some memory CD4+ repertoires. HCRT-specific and TRIB2-specific autoreactive clonotypes appeared among same-patient CSF and blood CD4+ clonotypes.

Germline assignment: CDR1 MNHEY and CDR2 SVGAGI. V shed 2 bases, J shed 7 bases, and the junction held 8 bases outside the gene matches. The CDR3 has 15 amino acids. The specimen sequenced was CD45RA- memory CD4+ T cells from PBMCs. V gene TRBV6-5 combines with J gene TRBJ1-5; 7 positions match TRBD1. This receptor was obtained from a human donor with narcolepsy. The CDR3 is CASSYLAQGGQPQHF. The CDR3 DNA follows: TGTGCCAGCAGTTACCTTGCCCAGGGGGGGCAGCCCCAGCATTTT.